The TCR beta chain under discussion was sequenced for a study of T cell responses to AZD1222 COVID-19 vaccine. Produced via immunoSEQ multiplex PCR; TCRdb's table is partial and in-frame only. The data contain some 74,000 clones, around nine tenths of them singletons. Notes on the study in general: Vaccination with two AZD1222 doses was followed by a rise in Spike-specific TCR breadth and depth. Clonal diversity was possibly underestimated; the donors were predominantly white British and more often female. Reportedly, nearly half the spike-specific TCRs target unmutated variant regions.

Second doses at about 4 or about 12 weeks were pooled. V shed 4 bases, J shed 1 base, and the junction held 5 bases outside the gene matches. The CDR3 totals 16 residues. Germline V CDR1 and CDR2: LNHDA, SQIVND (reference sequence). As concerns this clone: What it binds is not known.

This chain joins TRBV19 and TRBJ1-5, with 9 bases that match TRBD1. Sequencing was performed on peripheral blood, taken 28 days after the second AZD1222 dose. The TCR was taken from an adult who received the AZD1222 COVID-19 vaccine. In nucleotides, the CDR3 is TGTGCCAGTAGTAAGACAGGGGGACTGAGCAATCAGCCCCAGCATTTT. It yields the protein CASSKTGGLSNQPQHF.